This T cell receptor beta chain comes out of a study of T cell responses to AZD1222 COVID-19 vaccine. Study-level information: Second doses were pooled across both intervals (about 4 or about 12 weeks).

Of note for this clone: The antigen remains unidentified.

The protocol was immunoSEQ multiplex PCR, while the TCRdb copy is restricted to in-frame clones and leaves out a portion. The data contain 100,000 or so clones, more than 75% of them singletons. General study points: Among spike-specific TCRs, nearly half reportedly target unmutated variant regions. Without day 14 samples, only post-peak T cell repertoires were studied. Just five or six AZD1222 recipients were seropositive at baseline.

Per the germline V gene, CDR1 is MNHEY and CDR2 is SVGAGI. The CDR3 sequence is 13 residues long. V was cut by 7 bases and J by 6 bases, with 10 bases left in between. The rearrangement uses TRBV6-5 and TRBJ1-6; possible D gene TRBD1, 5 bases. Sequenced here: peripheral blood, sampled on day 0 of AZD1222 vaccination. This TCR derives from an adult in good health. CDR3 DNA sequence: TGTGCCAGCAAGACAGTTGTTAATTCACCCCTCCACTTT. Encoded protein: CASKTVVNSPLHF.